The next 21 T cell receptor beta chains were all read from a single sample in a study of blood T cell repertoires in COVID-19. The repertoire was sequenced with immunoSEQ multiplex PCR; TCRdb's copy has only in-frame clones and lacks some. The sample lists about 280,000 clones; 85% were seen once. The specimen was peripheral blood. The receptors derive from a human donor in a cohort sampled during active COVID-19.

V usage is TRBV4-3 and J usage is TRBJ2-3; possibly TRBD2 for D (5 bases). The germline V gene encodes CDR1 LGHNA and CDR2 YSLEER. V lost 2 bases, J lost 6 bases, and 9 bases lay in between. This CDR3 region has 13 residues. The CDR3 sequence: CASSQRSGDTQYF. The DNA for the CDR3 is TGCGCCAGCAGCCAACGGTCGGGGGATACGCAGTATTTT.

The V gene is TRBV6-5, the J gene TRBJ2-7; no clear D. V shed 8 bases and J shed 2 bases, with 10 bases lying between them. Germline V gives CDR1 MNHEY, CDR2 SVGAGI. The CDR3 runs to 12 residues. In DNA, the CDR3 is TGTGCCAGCGGAGATTCAACCTACGAGCAGTACTTC. Protein sequence: CASGDSTYEQYF.

J is TRBJ2-7 and V is TRBV21-1; TRBD2 is the table's D call, not checked against the DNA. TRBV21-1 is a listed pseudogene. The CDR3 extends over 17 amino acids. CDR3 amino acids: CASSSNDLAGEYYEQYF. DNA for the CDR3: TGTGCCAGCAGCAGCAACGACCTAGCGGGAGAGTACTACGAGCAGTACTTC.

The chain carries TRBV27 and TRBJ2-3; the D gene is possibly TRBD2 (5 bases). With 6 bases removed from V and 5 bases from J, the gap between germline ends came to 15 bases. CDR3 length: 14 residues. Germline loops: CDR1 MNHEY, CDR2 SMNVEV (reference sequence). In nucleotides, the CDR3 is TGTGCCAGCAGAAAACCGAGGGCGGGAGATACGCAGTATTTT. Residues: CASRKPRAGDTQYF.

The V call is TRBV5-5, the J call TRBJ2-5; D gene unclear. Trimming pared 0 bases from V and 0 bases from J, leaving 3 bases between. The CDR3 length is 13 residues. Looked up from germline, CDR1 is SGHKS and CDR2 is YYEKEE (reference sequence). The CDR3 nucleotides are TGTGCCAGCAGCTTGGCCTACCAAGAGACCCAGTACTTC. This encodes CASSLAYQETQYF.

The gene calls are TRBV4-1 and TRBJ2-1, with 7 bases aligning to TRBD2. J gave up 8 bases and V 0 bases, and 7 bases lay outside the gene matches. This CDR3 comprises 15 residues. The germline gives CDR1 MGHRA, CDR2 YSYEKL. This chain's CDR3 is CASSQDTSEPYEQFF. CDR3 bases: TGCGCCAGCAGCCAAGATACTAGCGAGCCCTATGAGCAGTTCTTC.

This rearrangement joins TRBV14 to TRBJ1-2, with D possibly being TRBD1 (6 bases). This CDR3 has 14 residues. Trimming left V 4 bases short and J 4 bases short, with 13 bases between. Germline V gene sequence: CDR1 SGHDN, CDR2 FVKESK. CDR3 protein: CASSPDRISYGYTF. The CDR3 DNA reads as TGTGCCAGCAGCCCAGACAGGATCAGCTATGGCTACACCTTC.

The chain links TRBV6-2 or TRBV6-3 to TRBJ2-1; 8 bases agree with TRBD1. From germline, CDR1 is MNHEY and CDR2 SVGEGT. The CDR3 runs to 15 residues. V trimming: 4 bases; J trimming: 7 bases; junction bases outside the gene matches: 9. The CDR3 bases are TGTGCCAGCAGTTCTACAGGGGGAGTTTCTAATGAGCAGTTCTTC. This encodes CASSSTGGVSNEQFF.

The chain combines TRBV5-8 with TRBJ2-1; 9 nucleotides align to TRBD1. Per the germline V gene, CDR1 is SGHTS and CDR2 is YDEGEE. The trim removed 3 bases at V and 12 bases at J, leaving 13 bases unmatched. The CDR3 consists of 15 residues. CDR3 DNA: TGTGCCAGCAGCTCCCGGGACAGGGAAACTGGGCGGCAGTTCTTC. This codes for CASSSRDRETGRQFF.

This clone has more than one count but fewer than ten. V gene TRBV5-5 combines with J gene TRBJ2-7; a weak D match, TRBD2 (7 bases). Trimming stripped 1 base from V and 6 bases from J, with 14 bases between. Germline loops: CDR1 SGHKS, CDR2 YYEKEE (reference sequence). The CDR3 runs 14 residues. Here the CDR3 reads CASSLHGGQGEQYF. The CDR3 coding sequence is TGTGCCAGCAGCTTGCACGGGGGGCAGGGCGAGCAGTACTTC.

The chain links TRBV5-1 to TRBJ2-7, with 9 positions matching TRBD2. V lost 5 bases, J lost 6 bases, and 9 bases stayed unmatched. Per the germline V gene, CDR1 is SGHRS and CDR2 is YFSETQ. The CDR3 is 14 amino acids. The CDR3 nucleotides are TGCGCCAGCAGTGGCGGCGGTAGCGGGAGCGAGCAGTACTTC. Protein: CASSGGGSGSEQYF. The full variable domain, completed using reference TRBV5-1 and TRBJ2-7, is KAGVTQTPRYLIKTRGQQVTLSCSPISGHRSVSWYQQTPGQGLQFLFEYFSETQRNKGNFPGRFSGRQFSNSRSEMNVSTLELGDSALYLCASSGGGSGSEQYFGPGTRLTVT.

This chain joins TRBV25-1 and TRBJ1-5; perhaps TRBD1 as D (6 bases). V shed 1 base and J shed 4 bases, with 8 bases lying between them. Germline values: CDR1 MGHDK, CDR2 SYGVNS. CDR3 size: 14 residues. The CDR3 DNA is TGTGCCAGCAGTGAATCGAGGGGGAATCAGCCCCAGCATTTT. Translated, it gives CASSESRGNQPQHF.

The CDR3 region has the DNA TGTGCCAGCAGAGGAATACCAGGGGTCACTGAAGCTTTCTTT. It yields the protein CASRGIPGVTEAFF. The chain has TRBV25-1 and TRBJ1-1, with a tentative D call TRBD1 (6 bases). V lost 6 bases and J 4 bases, leaving 15 bases between the germline ends. CDR3 length equals 14 residues. Germline loops: CDR1 MGHDK, CDR2 SYGVNS.

This clone showed up just once. The chain couples TRBV7-2 to TRBJ2-7, with unresolved D. CDR3 size: 13 residues. CDR1 and CDR2 from the germline V gene are SGHTA and FQGNSA. Trimming pared 4 bases from V and 0 bases from J, leaving 7 bases between. The CDR3 loop is CASSSLSSYEQYF. The CDR3 DNA is TGTGCCAGCAGCTCTCTGAGCTCCTACGAGCAGTACTTC.

This chain uses TRBV19 with TRBJ2-1, with D perhaps matching TRBD1 (5 bases). Trimming cost V 5 bases and J 2 bases, with 10 bases left between them. There are 14 residues in the CDR3. The germline V gene encodes CDR1 LNHDA and CDR2 SQIVND (reference sequence). The CDR3 nucleotides read TGTGCCAGTAGTCCGACAGTCGCCTACAATGAGCAGTTCTTC. It is translated as CASSPTVAYNEQFF.

CDR3 in amino acids: CASRPLGEAGGELFF. The DNA for the CDR3 is TGTGCCAGCAGACCCTTGGGTGAGGCCGGCGGGGAGCTGTTTTTT. This sequence joins TRBV3-1 (or the pseudogene TRBV3-2) and TRBJ2-2; D unresolved. The germline V gene has CDR1 LGHDT and CDR2 YNNKEL (reference sequence). The length of the CDR3 is 15 residues. V shed 6 bases and J shed 7 bases, with 18 bases lying between them.

This clone has only a few counts. This chain uses TRBV29-1 with TRBJ2-7; 10 positions match TRBD2. The trim removed 6 bases at V and 3 bases at J, leaving 2 bases unmatched. CDR3 length: 12 residues. Germline V gene lookup returns CDR1 SQVTM and CDR2 ANQGSEA. The CDR3: CSVEREGYEQYF. The CDR3, as DNA: TGCAGCGTAGAGCGGGAGGGCTACGAGCAGTACTTC.

J is TRBJ1-5 and V is TRBV18; TRBD1 matches at 8 bases. CDR1 is KGHSH and CDR2 is LQKENI in the germline V gene. With 4 bases clipped from V and 5 bases from J, the junction kept 7 bases outside the gene matches. This CDR3 contains 15 residues. The CDR3 nucleotides read TGTGCCAGCTCACACGACAGGGGAAAGGATCAGCCCCAGCATTTT. It yields the protein CASSHDRGKDQPQHF. The full variable domain, its missing parts supplied by reference TRBV18 and TRBJ1-5, is NAGVMQNPRHLVRRRGQEARLRCSPMKGHSHVYWYRQLPEEGLKFMVYLQKENIIDESGMPKERFSAEFPKEGPSILRIQQVVRGDSAAYFCASSHDRGKDQPQHFGDGTRLSIL.

The V call is TRBV28, the J call TRBJ2-3, with D maybe TRBD1 (5 bases). Germline CDR1 is MDHEN and CDR2 is SYDVKM. The CDR3 has 14 amino acids. Deletions cut 7 bases from V and 7 bases from J, with 18 bases between. The CDR3 DNA reads as TGTGCCAGCATTCTGACTGTTGGACAAAATACGCAGTATTTT. Translation: CASILTVGQNTQYF.

This clone was recorded once. The rearrangement uses TRBV11-3 and TRBJ2-1; 15 positions match TRBD2. Trimming cost V 5 bases and J 7 bases; bases outside gene matches: 6. This CDR3 is built from 16 residues. Germline CDR1 reads SGHNT; CDR2 reads YENEEA. The CDR3 DNA sequence: TGTGCCAGCAGCCCGTCCGGGACTAGCGGGAGGAATGAGCAGTTCTTC. Its translation is CASSPSGTSGRNEQFF.

The gene calls are TRBV7-2 and TRBJ2-1, with TRBD2 identical over 13 bases. V lost 6 bases and J lost 4; bases outside the gene matches: 6. Germline loops: CDR1 SGHTA, CDR2 FQGNSA. The CDR3 is 16 residues long. In DNA form, the CDR3 reads TGTGCCAGCAGACCCGGGACTAGCGGGACGTACAATGAGCAGTTCTTC. Protein product: CASRPGTSGTYNEQFF.